Following are 2 T cell receptor beta chains from one sample sequenced in a study of CD8+ T cells in alopecia areata. After isolation, RNA underwent reverse transcription to generate cDNA as the sequencing template. TCRdb's copy holds only in-frame clones and misses some; the assay was immunoSEQ multiplex PCR. The sample includes 150,000 or so clones, about three fifths of them seen just once. The treatment was: oral pan-JAK inhibitor, 5-10 mg twice daily. This specimen consisted of CD4+ T cells sorted from blood, obtained at week 4, from a patient treated with tofacitinib. The receptors originated from a human donor with alopecia areata.

The rearrangement uses TRBV30 and TRBJ1-5; tentatively, D is TRBD1 (6 bases). The CDR3 sequence is 13 residues long. With 3 bases removed from V and 7 bases from J, the gap between germline ends came to 13 bases. Germline V gene sequence: CDR1 GTSNPN, CDR2 SVGIG (reference sequence). This CDR3 is CAWRAGGGQPQHF. In nucleotides, the CDR3 is TGTGCCTGGAGGGCGGGAGGGGGACAGCCCCAGCATTTT.

The chain uses TRBV10-3 and TRBJ1-2, with D hard to call. Trimming removed 0 bases at V and 4 bases at J, with 15 bases between. The germline gives CDR1 ENHRY, CDR2 SYGVKD. The CDR3 contains 16 residues. CDR3 in DNA: TGTGCCATCAGTGAGTCGGAGGACCTGGGATTCTATGGCTACACCTTC. Protein sequence: CAISESEDLGFYGYTF.